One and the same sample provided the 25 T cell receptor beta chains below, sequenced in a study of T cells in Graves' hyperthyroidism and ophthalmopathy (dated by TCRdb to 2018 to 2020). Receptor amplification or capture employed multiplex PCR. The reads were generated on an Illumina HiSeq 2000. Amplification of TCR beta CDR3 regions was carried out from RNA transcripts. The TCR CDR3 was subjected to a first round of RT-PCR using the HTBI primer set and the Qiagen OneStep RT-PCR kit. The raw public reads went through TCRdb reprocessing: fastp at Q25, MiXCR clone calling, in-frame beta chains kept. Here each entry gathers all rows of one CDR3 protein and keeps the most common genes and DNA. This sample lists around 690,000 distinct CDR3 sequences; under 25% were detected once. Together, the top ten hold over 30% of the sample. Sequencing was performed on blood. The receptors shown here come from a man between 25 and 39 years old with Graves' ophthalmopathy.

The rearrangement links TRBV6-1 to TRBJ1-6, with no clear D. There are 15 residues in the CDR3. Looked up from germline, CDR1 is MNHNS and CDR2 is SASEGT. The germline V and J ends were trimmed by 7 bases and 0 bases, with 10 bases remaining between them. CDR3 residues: CASNDGFSYNSPLHF. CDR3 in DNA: TGTGCCAGCAACGATGGGTTCTCCTATAATTCACCCCTCCACTTT.

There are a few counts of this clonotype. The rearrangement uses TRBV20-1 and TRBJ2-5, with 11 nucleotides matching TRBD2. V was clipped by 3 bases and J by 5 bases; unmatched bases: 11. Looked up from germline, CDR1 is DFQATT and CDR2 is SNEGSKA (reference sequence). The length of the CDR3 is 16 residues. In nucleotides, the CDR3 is TGCAGTGCTAGCCAAGATATAGCGGGAGGGCTGGAGACCCAGTACTTC. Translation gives CSASQDIAGGLETQYF.

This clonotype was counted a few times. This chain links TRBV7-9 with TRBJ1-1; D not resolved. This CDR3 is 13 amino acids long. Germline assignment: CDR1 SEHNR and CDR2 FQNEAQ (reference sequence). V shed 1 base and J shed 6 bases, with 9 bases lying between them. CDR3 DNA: TGTGCCAGCAGCTTAGATCGGACCCCTGAAGCTTTCTTT. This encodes CASSLDRTPEAFF.

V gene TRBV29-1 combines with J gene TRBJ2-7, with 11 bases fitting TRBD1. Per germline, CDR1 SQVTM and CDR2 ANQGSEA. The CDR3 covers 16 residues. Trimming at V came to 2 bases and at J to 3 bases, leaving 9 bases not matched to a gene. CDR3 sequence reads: CSVETWGGTGGYEQYF. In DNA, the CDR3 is TGCAGCGTTGAAACCTGGGGCGGGACAGGGGGCTACGAGCAGTACTTC.

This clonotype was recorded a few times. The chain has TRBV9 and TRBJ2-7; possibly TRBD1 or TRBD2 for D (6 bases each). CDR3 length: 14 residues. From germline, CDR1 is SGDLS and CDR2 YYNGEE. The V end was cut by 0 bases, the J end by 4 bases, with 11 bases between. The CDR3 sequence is CASSVGQEGYEQYF. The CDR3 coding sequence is TGTGCCAGCAGCGTAGGACAGGAGGGGTACGAGCAGTACTTC.

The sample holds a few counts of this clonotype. The CDR3 loop reads CSARSQRLANTGELFF. The CDR3 bases are TGCAGTGCTAGATCCCAGCGACTAGCGAACACCGGGGAGCTGTTTTTT. The rearrangement joins TRBV20-1 to TRBJ2-2; D possibly corresponds to TRBD2 (6 bases). V was cut by 2 bases and J by 0 bases, with 13 bases left in between. CDR1 is DFQATT, CDR2 SNEGSKA, per germline (reference sequence). This CDR3 has 16 residues.

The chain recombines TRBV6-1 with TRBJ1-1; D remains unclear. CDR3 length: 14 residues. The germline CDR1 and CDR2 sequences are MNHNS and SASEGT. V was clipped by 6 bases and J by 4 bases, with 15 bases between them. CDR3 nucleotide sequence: TGTGCCAGCAGCCCCACCCACGCGGCCACTGAAGCTTTCTTT. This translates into CASSPTHAATEAFF.

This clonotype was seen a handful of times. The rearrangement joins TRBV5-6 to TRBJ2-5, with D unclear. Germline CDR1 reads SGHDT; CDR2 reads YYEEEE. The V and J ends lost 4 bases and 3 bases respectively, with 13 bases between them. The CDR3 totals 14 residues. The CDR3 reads CASSRSSTEETQYF. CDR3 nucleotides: TGTGCCAGCAGCCGGAGTTCTACCGAAGAGACCCAGTACTTC. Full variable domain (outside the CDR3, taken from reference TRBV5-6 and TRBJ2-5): DAGVTQSPTHLIKTRGQQVTLRCSPKSGHDTVSWYQQALGQGPQFIFQYYEEEERQRGNFPDRFSGHQFPNYSSELNVNALLLGDSALYLCASSRSSTEETQYFGPGTRLLVL.

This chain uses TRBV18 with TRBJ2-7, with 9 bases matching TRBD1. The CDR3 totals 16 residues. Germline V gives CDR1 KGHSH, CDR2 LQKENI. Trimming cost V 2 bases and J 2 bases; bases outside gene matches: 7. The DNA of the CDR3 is TGTGCCAGCTCACCAGCCGGGACAGGGATCCCCTACGAGCAGTACTTC. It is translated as CASSPAGTGIPYEQYF.

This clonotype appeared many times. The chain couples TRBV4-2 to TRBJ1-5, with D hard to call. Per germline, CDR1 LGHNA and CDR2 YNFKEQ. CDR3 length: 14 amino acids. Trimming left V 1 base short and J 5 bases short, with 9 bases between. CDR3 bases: TGTGCCAGCAGCCAAGGCAAGGGTGATCAGCCCCAGCATTTT. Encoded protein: CASSQGKGDQPQHF.

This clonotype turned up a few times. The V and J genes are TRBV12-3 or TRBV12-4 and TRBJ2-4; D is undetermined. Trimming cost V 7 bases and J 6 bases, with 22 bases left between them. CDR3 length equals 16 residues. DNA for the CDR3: TGTGCCAGCACCTCGGATCCGGAGATGGGTATAAACATTCAGTACTTC. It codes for CASTSDPEMGINIQYF.

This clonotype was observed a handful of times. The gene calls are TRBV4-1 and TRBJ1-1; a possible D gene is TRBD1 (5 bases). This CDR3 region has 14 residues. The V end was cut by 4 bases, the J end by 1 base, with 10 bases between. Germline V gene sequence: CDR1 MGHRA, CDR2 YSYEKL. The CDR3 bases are TGCGCCAGCAGCCGGGACTCGAGGAACACTGAAGCTTTCTTT. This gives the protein CASSRDSRNTEAFF.

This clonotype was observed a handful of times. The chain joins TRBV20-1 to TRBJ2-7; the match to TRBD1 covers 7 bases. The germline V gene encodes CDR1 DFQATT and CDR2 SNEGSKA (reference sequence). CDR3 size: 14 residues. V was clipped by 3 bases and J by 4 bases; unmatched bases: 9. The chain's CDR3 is CSASVRGQLYEQYF. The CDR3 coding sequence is TGCAGTGCTAGTGTCCGGGGACAGCTATACGAGCAGTACTTC.

In nucleotides, the CDR3 is TGTGCCAGCAGCCTCCAGGGGGCAAGTCCTGAAGCTTTCTTT. Protein sequence: CASSLQGASPEAFF. The rearrangement links TRBV7-2 to TRBJ1-1, with TRBD1 identical over 8 bases. J gave up 6 bases and V 5 bases, and 8 bases lay outside the gene matches. Per the germline V gene, CDR1 is SGHTA and CDR2 is FQGNSA. CDR3 length: 14 residues.

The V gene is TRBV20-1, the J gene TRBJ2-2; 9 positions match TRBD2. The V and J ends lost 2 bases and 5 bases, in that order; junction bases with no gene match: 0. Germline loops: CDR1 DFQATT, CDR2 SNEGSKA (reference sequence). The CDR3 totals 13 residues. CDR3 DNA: TGCAGTGCTAGACTAGCGGGAACCGGGGAGCTGTTTTTT. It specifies CSARLAGTGELFF.

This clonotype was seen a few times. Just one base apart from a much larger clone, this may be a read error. The CDR3 DNA reads as TGTGCCAGCAGCTTGGAGACAGGGAACACTGAAGCTTTCTTT. It is translated as CASSLETGNTEAFF. V gene TRBV7-2 combines with J gene TRBJ1-1; D perhaps matches TRBD1 (6 bases). This CDR3 comprises 14 residues. CDR1 is SGHTA and CDR2 is FQGNSA in the germline V gene. V was clipped by 3 bases and J by 1 base, with 9 bases between them. The variable domain in full, with the rest retrieved from reference TRBV7-2 and TRBJ1-1, is GAGVSQSPSNKVTEKGKDVELRCDPISGHTALYWYRQSLGQGLEFLIYFQGNSAPDKSGLPSDRFSAERTGGSVSTLTIQRTQQEDSAVYLCASSLETGNTEAFFGQGTRLTVV.

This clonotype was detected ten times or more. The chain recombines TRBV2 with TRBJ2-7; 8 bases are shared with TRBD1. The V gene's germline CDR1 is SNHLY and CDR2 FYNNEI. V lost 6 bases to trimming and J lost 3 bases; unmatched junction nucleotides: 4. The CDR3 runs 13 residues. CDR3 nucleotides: TGTGCCAGCAGCGGAGGACAGGGCTACGAGCAGTACTTC. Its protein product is CASSGGQGYEQYF.

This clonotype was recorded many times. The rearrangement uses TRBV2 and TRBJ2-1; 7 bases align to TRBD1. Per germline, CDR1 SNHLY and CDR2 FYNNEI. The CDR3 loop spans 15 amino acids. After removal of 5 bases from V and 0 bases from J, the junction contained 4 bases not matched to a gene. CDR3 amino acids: CASSTGTDSYNEQFF. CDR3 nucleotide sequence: TGTGCCAGCAGTACCGGGACAGACTCCTACAATGAGCAGTTCTTC.

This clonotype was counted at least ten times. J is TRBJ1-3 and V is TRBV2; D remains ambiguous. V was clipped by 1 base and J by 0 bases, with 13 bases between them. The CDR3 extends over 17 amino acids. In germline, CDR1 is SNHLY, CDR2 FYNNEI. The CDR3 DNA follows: TGTGCCAGCAGTGAAGTGGTCCGCCTAGGCTCTGGAAACACCATATATTTT. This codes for CASSEVVRLGSGNTIYF.

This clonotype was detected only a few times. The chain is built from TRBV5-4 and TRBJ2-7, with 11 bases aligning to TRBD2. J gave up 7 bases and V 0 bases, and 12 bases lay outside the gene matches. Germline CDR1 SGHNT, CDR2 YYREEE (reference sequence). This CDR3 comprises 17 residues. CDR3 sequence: CASSLVSLAGELREQYF. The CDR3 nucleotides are TGTGCCAGCAGCTTGGTTTCACTAGCGGGAGAGTTGAGGGAGCAGTACTTC.

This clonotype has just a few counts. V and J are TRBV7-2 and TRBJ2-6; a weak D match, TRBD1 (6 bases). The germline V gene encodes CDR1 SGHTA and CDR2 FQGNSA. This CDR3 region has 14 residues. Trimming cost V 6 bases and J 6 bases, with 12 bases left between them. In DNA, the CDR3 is TGTGCCAGCAGAAAAGCAGGGGAGGCCAACGTCCTGACTTTC. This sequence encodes CASRKAGEANVLTF.

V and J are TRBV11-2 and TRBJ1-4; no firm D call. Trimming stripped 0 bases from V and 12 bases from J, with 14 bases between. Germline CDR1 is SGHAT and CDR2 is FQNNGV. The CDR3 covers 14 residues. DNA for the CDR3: TGTGCCAGCAGCTTAGACTTCTTCGACGTAGAACTGTTTTTT. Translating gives CASSLDFFDVELFF.

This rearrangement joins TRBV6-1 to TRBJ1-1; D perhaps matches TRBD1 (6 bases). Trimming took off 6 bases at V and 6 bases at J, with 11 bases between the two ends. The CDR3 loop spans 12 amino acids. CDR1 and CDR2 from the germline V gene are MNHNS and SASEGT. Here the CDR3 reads CASSLGHSEAFF. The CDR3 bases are TGTGCCAGCAGCCTGGGACACTCTGAAGCTTTCTTT.

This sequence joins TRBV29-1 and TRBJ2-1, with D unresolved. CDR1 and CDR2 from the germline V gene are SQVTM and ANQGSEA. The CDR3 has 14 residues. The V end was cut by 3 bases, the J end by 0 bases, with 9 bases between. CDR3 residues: CSVDVESSYNEQFF. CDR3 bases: TGCAGCGTTGACGTGGAAAGCTCCTACAATGAGCAGTTCTTC.

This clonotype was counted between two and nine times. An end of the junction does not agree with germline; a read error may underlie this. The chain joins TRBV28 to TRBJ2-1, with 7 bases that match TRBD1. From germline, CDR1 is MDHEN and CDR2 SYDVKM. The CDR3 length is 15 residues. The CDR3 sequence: CASSFRDSRYSEQFF. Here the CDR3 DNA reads TGTGCCAGCAGTTTTAGGGACAGCCGATACAGTGAGCAGTTCTTC.